The clone carrying this T cell receptor (beta chain) was counted a few times. Its specificity is not known. cDNA synthesis used the whole RNA isolate, giving expressed TCRB sequences. Method: immunoSEQ multiplex PCR; TCRdb's copy keeps in-frame clones and lacks some. The sample contains about 340,000 clones, approximately 10% of which appear only once. This entry is derived from a study of beta chain features in type 1 diabetes. Findings and limits, study-wide: Researchers cautioned that cDNA sequencing could over-represent cells with high TCR expression. Among patients with Type 1 diabetes, TCRB CDR3s were moderately but significantly shorter in every one of the four CD4+ subsets. In the patient group, naive, central memory and Treg TCRB repertoires seemed more alike than in the healthy donor group.

The germline V gene encodes CDR1 GTSNPN and CDR2 SVGIG (reference sequence). CDR3 length: 16 residues. Trimming removed 2 bases at V and 0 bases at J, with 11 bases between. This TCR derives from a man aged 25-45 years with type 1 diabetes. J is TRBJ1-6 and V is TRBV30; D uncertain. The sample taken for sequencing was central memory CD4+ T cells from blood. CDR3 DNA sequence: TGTGCCTGGAGTCTGAGAGGGAGCTCCTATAATTCACCCCTCCACTTT. The encoded protein is CAWSLRGSSYNSPLHF.